This entry lists 14 T cell receptor beta chains sequenced from one sample in a study of blood T cell repertoires in COVID-19. Libraries were prepared by immunoSEQ multiplex PCR; TCRdb keeps only in-frame clonotypes and omits some of them. The table has about 360,000 clones, about 89% seen once. Sequenced input: PBMCs or T cells enriched from blood (not recorded which). These receptors all come from a man aged 35 to 55 in a cohort exposed to, infected with or recovered from COVID-19 (not recorded which).

Written as DNA, the CDR3 is TGTGCCAGCAGCTTAGACGGGACAAACACCTACAATGAGCAGTTCTTC. Amino acid sequence: CASSLDGTNTYNEQFF. The genes are TRBV7-3 and TRBJ2-1; D is possibly TRBD1 (6 bases). The CDR3 spans 16 residues. The V gene's germline CDR1 is SGHTA and CDR2 FQGTGA. The V end lost 2 bases, the J end lost 2 bases, and 13 bases lay between the germline ends.

The gene calls are TRBV2 and TRBJ1-1; maybe TRBD1 (5 bases). CDR3 size: 15 residues. The V and J ends lost 7 bases and 0 bases respectively, with 15 bases between them. Germline V gives CDR1 SNHLY, CDR2 FYNNEI. The CDR3 DNA reads TGTGCCAGCAAGGCTAACGACAGACTGAACACTGAAGCTTTCTTT. Amino acid sequence: CASKANDRLNTEAFF.

The chain is built from TRBV19 and TRBJ2-5; TRBD1 agrees at 7 bases. The V gene end was trimmed by 7 bases and the J gene end by 5 bases; junction bases not matched to a gene: 7. This CDR3 contains 13 residues. Germline CDR1 and CDR2: LNHDA and SQIVND (reference sequence). CDR3 DNA: TGTGCCAGTACCTCAACAGGGGTGGAGACCCAGTACTTC. This translates into CASTSTGVETQYF.

This chain links TRBV2 with TRBJ2-1, with TRBD1 matching over 7 bases. Trimming at V came to 6 bases and at J to 7 bases, leaving 12 bases not matched to a gene. Germline V gene data show CDR1 as SNHLY and CDR2 as FYNNEI. The CDR3 contains 15 residues. CDR3 in DNA: TGTGCCAGCAGGAAGCAATCAGGGGGTTTGAATGAGCAGTTCTTC. Translating gives CASRKQSGGLNEQFF.

V gene TRBV15 combines with J gene TRBJ2-5, with D possibly being TRBD2 (6 bases). CDR1 is LNHNV and CDR2 is YYDKDF in the germline V gene (reference sequence). The V end lost 0 bases, the J end lost 5 bases, and 13 bases lay between the germline ends. The CDR3 consists of 15 residues. For the CDR3, the DNA is TGTGCCACCAGCAGAGATCGTTCGGAGGGGGAGACCCAGTACTTC. Residues: CATSRDRSEGETQYF.

This chain uses TRBV5-1 with TRBJ2-1, with TRBD1 identical over 9 bases. V lost 4 bases to trimming and J lost 7 bases; unmatched junction nucleotides: 12. The length of the CDR3 is 16 residues. Germline lookup yields CDR1 SGHRS and CDR2 YFSETQ. The CDR3 bases are TGCGCCAGCAGCCCATTCACAGGGGGCGCAGGGAATGAGCAGTTCTTC. Translated, it gives CASSPFTGGAGNEQFF.

Only one count was recorded for this clone. J is TRBJ1-1 and V is TRBV10-3, with 8 positions matching TRBD1. The CDR3 has 13 residues. With V trimmed by 11 bases and J by 5 bases, 10 bases remained unmatched. Germline values: CDR1 ENHRY, CDR2 SYGVKD. As DNA, the CDR3 is TGTGCCGCGTCAACAGGGGGTACTACTGAAGCTTTCTTT. Amino acids: CAASTGGTTEAFF.

The V and J genes are TRBV7-9 and TRBJ1-1, with 7 bases lining up with TRBD1. Germline V lookup: CDR1 SEHNR, CDR2 FQNEAQ (reference sequence). The CDR3 length is 13 residues. The trim removed 5 bases at V and 4 bases at J, leaving 4 bases unmatched. As DNA, the CDR3 is TGTGCCAGCAGCCTACAGGGGATCACTGAAGCTTTCTTT. Translation: CASSLQGITEAFF.

Worth noting for this clone: Other nucleotide sequences in the sample specify the same CDR3. This chain joins TRBV5-1 and TRBJ1-2, with D unclear. The CDR3 runs to 12 residues. V was trimmed by 4 bases and J by 4 bases, leaving 8 bases between them. The V gene's germline CDR1 is SGHRS and CDR2 YFSETQ. CDR3 DNA: TGCGCCAGCAGCGCGGGAACCTATGGCTACACCTTC. It is translated as CASSAGTYGYTF.

V and J are TRBV2 and TRBJ1-4, with D uncertain. Trimming pared 5 bases from V and 0 bases from J, leaving 10 bases between. The CDR3 has 15 amino acids. Germline values: CDR1 SNHLY, CDR2 FYNNEI. CDR3 DNA sequence: TGTGCCAGCAGTCGGACTGGAGCAACTAATGAAAAACTGTTTTTT. Its protein is CASSRTGATNEKLFF. The entire variable domain, with the rest obtained from reference TRBV2 and TRBJ1-4, is as follows: EPEVTQTPSHQVTQMGQEVILRCVPISNHLYFYWYRQILGQKVEFLVSFYNNEISEKSEIFDDQFSVERPDGSNFTLKIRSTKLEDSAMYFCASSRTGATNEKLFFGSGTQLSVL.

The V gene is TRBV15, the J gene TRBJ1-5, with TRBD1 as a possible D gene (5 bases). The CDR3 extends over 13 amino acids. Per the germline V gene, CDR1 is LNHNV and CDR2 is YYDKDF (reference sequence). V lost 3 bases, J lost 5 bases, and 8 bases lay in between. CDR3 nucleotide sequence: TGTGCCACCAGCAGGGGAGGGGATCAGCCCCAGCATTTT. Protein product: CATSRGGDQPQHF.

This chain links TRBV18 with TRBJ1-4; TRBD1 matches at 10 bases. The CDR3 contains 15 residues. The germline gives CDR1 KGHSH, CDR2 LQKENI. V shed 3 bases, J shed 4 bases, and the junction held 2 bases outside the gene matches. CDR3 region: CASSPGTGVNEKLFF. The CDR3 DNA is TGTGCCAGCTCACCCGGGACAGGGGTTAATGAAAAACTGTTTTTT.

This chain links TRBV10-3 with TRBJ1-1; D may be TRBD1 (5 bases). The germline V and J ends were trimmed by 1 base and 1 base, with 13 bases remaining between them. Germline CDR1 reads ENHRY; CDR2 reads SYGVKD. CDR3 size: 16 residues. CDR3 bases: TGTGCCATCAGTGAGTTTGGGGCAGGGAAGAACACTGAAGCTTTCTTT. It translates to CAISEFGAGKNTEAFF.

The chain is built from TRBV5-1 and TRBJ2-2; 15 nucleotides agree with TRBD2. V lost 4 bases to trimming and J lost 3 bases; unmatched junction nucleotides: 4. From germline, CDR1 is SGHRS and CDR2 YFSETQ. The CDR3 is 17 residues long. CDR3 sequence reads: CASSRTSGRADTGELFF. The CDR3 coding sequence is TGCGCCAGCAGCAGGACTAGCGGGAGGGCCGACACCGGGGAGCTGTTTTTT.